The rows below give T cell receptor beta chains drawn from one sample of a study of T-cell reconstitution after alpha-beta-depleted transplantation in children. TCRdb reprocessed the PCR reads via MiXCR and lists one record per CDR3 protein. The data hold 260,000 or so distinct CDR3 sequences, with 12% observed a single time. Sequenced here: PBMCs from the stem cell graft donor, sampled from the stem cell graft. The receptors were sampled from a human donor who donated a stem cell graft to a child with acute lymphoblastic leukemia. Each CDR3 is given without its conserved first and last residue.

v_gene	j_gene	CDR3aa
TRBV12-3/TRBV12-4	TRBJ1-5	ASRAPGRGNQPQH
TRBV28	TRBJ2-1	ASSLLTRGAYNEQF
TRBV21-1	TRBJ2-7	ATLPGRRVQGSYEQY
TRBV29-1	TRBJ2-1	SVELGGWSSYNEQF
TRBV30	TRBJ1-5	AWKEGPHQPQH
TRBV30	TRBJ1-2	AWGGHGSYGYT
TRBV20-1	TRBJ1-1	SARVGGGNTEAF
TRBV12-3/TRBV12-4	TRBJ2-3	ASSFGTSGGTDTQY
TRBV12-3/TRBV12-4	TRBJ2-7	ASSFRGNLGEQY
TRBV12-3/TRBV12-4	TRBJ1-1	ASGDLGAF
TRBV6-5	TRBJ1-5	ASNLAGANQPQH
TRBV7-8	TRBJ2-5	ASSPGQGLLGETQY
TRBV7-8	TRBJ1-5	ASRFAEDQPQH
TRBV29-1	TRBJ1-6	SVIDRGGSGSPLH
TRBV5-5	TRBJ1-6	ASSLVEGQLGSPLH
TRBV7-9	TRBJ2-5	ASSGDFLHETQY
TRBV12-3/TRBV12-4	TRBJ2-1	ASSFGDRSSYNEQF
TRBV5-1	TRBJ2-7	ASSWRGYEQY
TRBV20-1	TRBJ2-7	SASERLTVISYEQY
TRBV11-3	TRBJ2-1	ASSFQGNEQF
TRBV28	TRBJ2-7	ASRPQGNSYEQY
TRBV12-3/TRBV12-4	TRBJ1-5	ASSYSRDRYSNQPQH
TRBV5-1	TRBJ2-6	ASSLEQGTPGANVLT